The rows below give T cell receptor beta chains drawn from one sample of a study of control samples from healthy donors and cancer patients. Sequenced by immunoSEQ multiplex PCR; TCRdb stores in-frame clones only, minus some. The table includes about 60,000 clones, around nine tenths detected once. Sequenced: PBMCs. All receptors derive from a woman aged 45-65 years with colorectal cancer. The CDR3 runs from the conserved cysteine through the conserved F or W. The D gene is left open where the match is weak. Clone size is not always given. Where it is, it says once, few, many or a class for expanded clones.

>TRBV4-1|TRBD1|few|TRBJ1-6
CASSQDSQGQAMDSPLHF
TGCGCCAGCAGCCAAGATAGCCAAGGACAGGCAATGGATTCACCCCTCCACTTT
>TRBV5-5|.|.|TRBJ2-5
CASSSSGGLGTNAETQYF
TGTGCCAGCAGCTCCAGTGGGGGTCTTGGCACCAATGCGGAGACCCAGTACTTC
>TRBV28|.|.|TRBJ1-1
CASRPLDLDTEAFF
TGTGCCAGCAGACCCCTCGACTTGGACACTGAAGCTTTCTTT
>TRBV2|TRBD1|.|TRBJ1-6
CASSLQGALANSPLHF
TGTGCCAGCAGCCTACAGGGGGCGCTGGCGAATTCACCCCTCCACTTT
>TRBV7-3|TRBD1|.|TRBJ1-3
CASSLGPTGAGNTIYF
TGTGCCAGCAGCTTAGGCCCGACAGGGGCTGGAAACACCATATATTTT
>TRBV2|.|.|TRBJ2-3
CASCIGDTQYF
TGTGCCAGCTGCATTGGAGATACGCAGTATTTT
>TRBV2|.|.|TRBJ1-5
CASSDIIQPQHF
TGTGCCAGCAGCGATATAATTCAGCCCCAGCATTTT
>TRBV7-8|.|.|TRBJ2-1
CASSFWGTLVEQFF
TGTGCCAGCAGCTTCTGGGGAACACTTGTTGAGCAGTTCTTC
>TRBV7-6|.|.|TRBJ2-6
CASSLFGGPSGANVLTF
TGTGCCAGCAGCTTATTCGGGGGACCGTCTGGGGCCAACGTCCTGACTTTC
>TRBV19|TRBD2|once|TRBJ2-3
CASSITSGGGSTDTQYF
TGTGCCAGTAGTATAACCAGCGGGGGGGGAAGCACAGATACGCAGTATTTT
>TRBV19|.|.|TRBJ2-7
CATREERGGSYEQYF
TGTGCCACCCGCGAGGAGAGGGGAGGATCCTACGAGCAGTACTTC
>TRBV5-1|TRBD2|.|TRBJ2-1
CASSSTIAGGPLNEQFF
TGCGCCAGCAGCTCCACAATAGCGGGGGGGCCGTTAAATGAGCAGTTCTTC
>TRBV5-1|.|.|TRBJ1-1
CASSLQSFNTEAFF
TGCGCCAGCAGCTTACAGTCTTTCAACACTGAAGCTTTCTTT
>TRBV7-9|.|.|TRBJ2-3
CASSLGVFRTDTQYF
TGTGCCAGCAGCTTAGGAGTTTTCAGGACAGATACGCAGTATTTT